What follows are 23 T cell receptor beta chains derived from one specimen sequenced in a study of T cell responses to AZD1222 COVID-19 vaccine. Here immunoSEQ multiplex PCR was the method, and the copy in TCRdb shows in-frame clones only, minus some. The sample lists about 190,000 clones, approximately 91% occurring once. Sequenced material: peripheral blood, taken on day 0 of AZD1222 vaccination. Every receptor here comes from an adult in good health.

The J gene is TRBJ2-3, the V gene TRBV9; perhaps TRBD1 as D (5 bases). V lost 10 bases and J lost 0, with 12 bases in between. CDR3 length: 13 residues. Per the germline V gene, CDR1 is SGDLS and CDR2 is YYNGEE. The chain's CDR3 is CASARASTDTQYF. The CDR3 DNA follows: TGTGCCTCCGCCAGGGCTAGCACAGATACGCAGTATTTT.

The chain is built from TRBV7-2 and TRBJ1-2; D is unclear. Trimming pared 2 bases from V and 1 base from J, leaving 8 bases between. CDR1 and CDR2 (germline): SGHTA, FQGNSA. CDR3 length: 14 amino acids. Written as DNA, the CDR3 is TGTGCCAGCAGCTTAACTAGTAGTAACTATGGCTACACCTTC. Translation: CASSLTSSNYGYTF.

The rearrangement uses TRBV6-4 and TRBJ1-1, with TRBD1 as a possible D gene (5 bases). CDR3 length: 17 amino acids. Germline lookup yields CDR1 MRHNA and CDR2 SNTAGT. Trimming stripped 4 bases from V and 4 bases from J, with 22 bases between. CDR3 sequence (DNA): TGTGCCAGCAGTGTGGGGGAGGATTGGGAGCGGCTCACTGAAGCTTTCTTT. Protein: CASSVGEDWERLTEAFF.

CDR3: CASSPDRAGNTIYF. CDR3 DNA: TGCGCCAGCAGCCCCGACAGGGCTGGAAACACCATATATTTT. The rearrangement joins TRBV5-1 to TRBJ1-3; 7 bases fit TRBD1. The germline V gene encodes CDR1 SGHRS and CDR2 YFSETQ. Trimming at V came to 4 bases and at J to 2 bases, leaving 3 bases not matched to a gene. The CDR3 is 14 residues long.

The rearrangement links TRBV10-2 to TRBJ2-1, with TRBD2 matching over 11 bases. CDR3 size: 16 residues. V shed 7 bases and J 6 bases; nucleotides not matched to a gene: 11. The V gene's germline CDR1 is WSHSY and CDR2 SAAADI. DNA for the CDR3: TGCGCCAGCATGGATCCGGGACTAGCGGCCCCCAATGAGCAGTTCTTC. Protein product: CASMDPGLAAPNEQFF.

The chain is built from TRBV6-1 and TRBJ2-5; 9 positions match TRBD1. This CDR3 comprises 17 residues. V dropped 1 base and J dropped 5; count of bases not matched to a gene: 11. Germline lookup yields CDR1 MNHNS and CDR2 SASEGT. The CDR3 DNA reads TGTGCCAGCAGTGAAGTTCCGGGACAGGGTTATGGCGAGACCCAGTACTTC. Its translation: CASSEVPGQGYGETQYF.

The chain couples TRBV12-3 or TRBV12-4 to TRBJ1-1; TRBD1 matches 8 bases. The CDR3 is 12 amino acids. Trimming took 3 bases from V and 10 from J; bases not matched to a gene: 4. CDR3 amino acids: CASSFQGARAFF. CDR3 nucleotides: TGTGCCAGCAGTTTTCAGGGGGCGCGAGCTTTCTTT.

This rearrangement joins TRBV5-6 to TRBJ1-1; D call uncertain. CDR1 is SGHDT, CDR2 YYEEEE, per germline. This CDR3 spans 14 amino acids. Trimming removed 0 bases from V and 4 bases from J, with 10 bases in between. The chain's CDR3 is CASSLELGLTEAFF. For the CDR3, the DNA is TGTGCCAGCAGCTTGGAGCTGGGCCTCACTGAAGCTTTCTTT.

This clone appeared a single time. The gene calls are TRBV28 and TRBJ2-7, with D tentatively TRBD2 (6 bases). Germline CDR1 MDHEN, CDR2 SYDVKM. The V gene lost 6 bases and the J gene lost 0 bases, with 15 bases spanning the gap. This CDR3 comprises 15 residues. The CDR3 nucleotides are TGTGCCAGCAGATGGAGGGGCCTAAGCTCCTACGAGCAGTACTTC. Translated: CASRWRGLSSYEQYF.

The V gene is TRBV24-1, the J gene TRBJ2-3, with D possibly being TRBD1 (5 bases). Trimming removed 4 bases at V and 2 bases at J, with 12 bases between. In germline, CDR1 is KGHDR, CDR2 SFDVKD. CDR3 length equals 15 residues. The CDR3 nucleotides read TGTGCCACCAGTGACCCGACAGAAGTCACAGATACGCAGTATTTT. Translating it yields CATSDPTEVTDTQYF.

DNA of the CDR3: TGTGCCAGCAGTTTACGGTCTGGAAACACCATATATTTT. Its translation: CASSLRSGNTIYF. This chain connects TRBV27 to TRBJ1-3; D not certain. CDR1 and CDR2 (germline): MNHEY, SMNVEV (reference sequence). The CDR3 is 13 amino acids. V was cut by 2 bases and J by 1 base, with 3 bases left in between.

The chain couples TRBV28 to TRBJ2-3; D is possibly TRBD1 or TRBD2 (6 bases each). V gave up 6 bases and J gave up 3 bases, with 16 bases separating them. Germline V gives CDR1 MDHEN, CDR2 SYDVKM. CDR3 length: 15 residues. CDR3 residues: CASSDTGRGTDTQYF. The CDR3 DNA is TGTGCCAGCAGCGACACAGGGCGGGGAACAGATACGCAGTATTTT. The variable domain in full, with the rest retrieved from reference TRBV28 and TRBJ2-3, is DVKVTQSSRYLVKRTGEKVFLECVQDMDHENMFWYRQDPGLGLRLIYFSYDVKMKEKGDIPEGYSVSREKKERFSLILESASTNQTSMYLCASSDTGRGTDTQYFGPGTRLTVL.

The chain uses TRBV5-1 and TRBJ2-1; D gene ambiguous. The length of the CDR3 is 14 residues. V gave up 6 bases and J gave up 6 bases, with 16 bases separating them. Germline-derived CDR1 and CDR2 are SGHRS and YFSETQ. The CDR3 here is CASKRSASGNEQFF. The CDR3 region has the DNA TGCGCCAGCAAACGATCGGCTAGTGGCAATGAGCAGTTCTTC.

This chain connects TRBV5-1 to TRBJ1-1, with D possibly matching TRBD1 (6 bases). The V end lost 1 base, the J end lost 1 base, and 8 bases lay between the germline ends. Per germline, CDR1 SGHRS and CDR2 YFSETQ. CDR3 length: 14 amino acids. This CDR3 reads CASSLIRGNTEAFF. The CDR3 coding sequence is TGCGCCAGCAGCTTGATCAGGGGGAACACTGAAGCTTTCTTT.

V is TRBV18 and J is TRBJ2-5; TRBD2 agrees at 11 bases. The V gene end was trimmed by 8 bases and the J gene end by 4 bases; junction bases not matched to a gene: 3. This CDR3 has 13 amino acids. CDR1 is KGHSH and CDR2 is LQKENI in the germline V gene. This chain's CDR3 is CASNSGRAETQYF. DNA of the CDR3: TGTGCCAGCAATAGCGGGAGGGCAGAGACCCAGTACTTC.

This clone was seen only a few times. The J gene is TRBJ2-3, the V gene TRBV9, with 9 positions matching TRBD2. With 4 bases clipped from V and 6 bases from J, the junction kept 18 bases outside the gene matches. Germline V CDR1 and CDR2: SGDLS, YYNGEE. This CDR3 region has 18 residues. The CDR3 DNA is TGTGCCAGCAGCACCTCCCGGGGGGAGCGGGGGGTTTGGGATACGCAGTATTTT. This translates into CASSTSRGERGVWDTQYF.

This chain connects TRBV10-3 to TRBJ1-2; unclear D gene. Germline V lookup: CDR1 ENHRY, CDR2 SYGVKD. V was cut by 0 bases and J by 4 bases, with 12 bases left in between. The CDR3 length is 15 residues. CDR3: CAISESMSGIYGYTF. CDR3 sequence (DNA): TGTGCCATCAGTGAGTCGATGTCAGGAATCTATGGCTACACCTTC.

This clone has only one observation. This chain's CDR3 is CASSLVAPGLGQYF. CDR3 DNA sequence: TGCGCCAGCAGCTTGGTCGCCCCCGGCCTGGGGCAGTACTTC. The rearrangement joins TRBV5-1 to TRBJ2-7; no clear D. V shed 0 bases and J shed 9 bases, with 16 bases lying between them. This CDR3 has 14 residues. Looked up from germline, CDR1 is SGHRS and CDR2 is YFSETQ.

The rearrangement joins TRBV29-1 to TRBJ1-2, with a tentative D call TRBD1 (6 bases). Germline loops: CDR1 SQVTM, CDR2 ANQGSEA. Trimming pared 6 bases from V and 4 bases from J, leaving 21 bases between. The CDR3 covers 15 residues. The CDR3 nucleotides are TGCAGCGTCCCCAGACAGGTAGGAGGAGGCTATGGCTACACCTTC. Amino acids: CSVPRQVGGGYGYTF. The variable domain in full, completed from reference TRBV29-1 and TRBJ1-2, reads SAVISQKPSRDICQRGTSLTIQCQVDSQVTMMFWYRQQPGQSLTLIATANQGSEATYESGFVIDKFPISRPNLTFSTLTVSNMSPEDSSIYLCSVPRQVGGGYGYTFGSGTRLTVV.

V usage is TRBV6-5 and J usage is TRBJ1-3, with 9 bases identical to TRBD1. CDR1 and CDR2 (germline): MNHEY, SVGAGI. This CDR3 has 14 residues. After removal of 6 bases from V and 4 bases from J, the junction contained 4 bases not matched to a gene. The CDR3 is CASRTGGSGNTIYF. For the CDR3, the DNA is TGTGCCAGCAGAACAGGGGGCTCCGGAAACACCATATATTTT.

CDR3 sequence: CSAGGSGSEAKNIQYF. DNA for the CDR3: TGCAGTGCTGGTGGGTCCGGGTCTGAAGCCAAAAACATTCAGTACTTC. This chain joins TRBV20-1 and TRBJ2-4; D gene ambiguous. The CDR3 spans 16 residues. Germline lookup yields CDR1 DFQATT and CDR2 SNEGSKA (reference sequence). V gave up 5 bases and J gave up 0 bases, with 17 bases separating them.

The CDR3 loop reads CATRAQGTDTQYF. CDR3 nucleotide sequence: TGTGCCACCAGAGCACAGGGGACGGATACGCAGTATTTT. The V gene is TRBV24-1, the J gene TRBJ2-3, with 7 bases aligning to TRBD1. After removal of 7 bases from V and 6 bases from J, the junction contained 6 bases not matched to a gene. The CDR3 extends over 13 amino acids. Germline CDR1 KGHDR, CDR2 SFDVKD.

This rearrangement joins TRBV5-1 to TRBJ1-2, with a weak D call TRBD1 (6 bases). Trimming took 0 bases from V and 8 from J, leaving 11 bases between them. Germline V gene sequence: CDR1 SGHRS, CDR2 YFSETQ. The CDR3 is 13 amino acids. CDR3 amino acids: CASSLGGGSGYTF. In DNA form, the CDR3 reads TGCGCCAGCAGCTTGGGAGGGGGATCGGGCTACACCTTC.